Listed below are T cell receptor beta chains from one sample, sequenced in a study of T-cell reconstitution after alpha-beta-depleted transplantation in children. MiXCR, run by TCRdb on the PCR reads, gives a single entry per CDR3 protein. In the table there are 500,000 to 650,000 distinct CDR3 sequences, about an eighth of which are singletons. Sequencing used PBMCs, mostly from graft donor cells, obtained 180 days after TCRalphabeta/CD19-depleted stem cell transplant. The receptor set was obtained from a female patient aged 2-9 years who had a stem cell transplant for aplastic anemia, so the T cells may come from the graft donor. Each CDR3 is given with its conserved first and last residue. D genes are given only for firm matches. Clone size appears in some rows only: once, few, many, or a class for an expanded clone.

J | V | D | size | DNA | CDR3
TRBJ2-1 | TRBV5-1 | - | few | TGCGCCAGCAGCTTGGACAGGGAGCATGAGCAGTTCTTC | CASSLDREHEQFF
TRBJ1-1 | TRBV18 | - | many | TGTGCCAGCTCACCATTGGGTGAGAACACTGAAGCTTTCTTT | CASSPLGENTEAFF
TRBJ1-3 | TRBV4-3 | - | few | TGCGCCAGCAGCCAAGATATCAGCTCTGGAAACACCATATATTTT | CASSQDISSGNTIYF
TRBJ1-4 | TRBV20-1 | - | - | TGCAGTGCTAGAGCAATACGGATCGGCAGTGAAAAACTGTTTTTT | CSARAIRIGSEKLFF
TRBJ2-1 | TRBV11-3 | TRBD2 | - | TGTGCCAGCAGACCCCTAGCGGGAGGGCCATCCAATGAGCAGTTCTTC | CASRPLAGGPSNEQFF
TRBJ2-1 | TRBV24-1 | TRBD2 | - | TGTGCCACCAGTGAAAGCAAGCCTGGGACTAGCGGGAGGTCTAATGAGCAGTTCTTC | CATSESKPGTSGRSNEQFF
TRBJ2-2 | TRBV12-3/TRBV12-4 | TRBD1 | - | TGTGCCAGCACCCCGGGACAGGGGGCCGGGGAGCTGTTTTTT | CASTPGQGAGELFF
TRBJ1-1 | TRBV9 | - | - | TGTGCCAGCAGCGAGGGGGATAACACTGAAGCTTTCTTT | CASSEGDNTEAFF
TRBJ1-1 | TRBV6-1 | - | many | TGTGCCAGCAGTCGACTGGACAGAGTGGCCACTGAAGCTTTCTTT | CASSRLDRVATEAFF
TRBJ2-3 | TRBV11-2 | - | - | TGTGCCAGCAGTCCCGCCCCTCGACTCCTGGATGGCACAGATACGCAGTATTTT | CASSPAPRLLDGTDTQYF
TRBJ2-2 | TRBV19 | TRBD2 | many | TGTGCCAGTAGTACAGCCCGGGGGGGCACCGGGGAGCTGTTTTTT | CASSTARGGTGELFF
TRBJ1-5 | TRBV20-1 | - | - | TGCAGTGCTAGAGATGGATGGTATAGCAATCAGCCCCAGCATTTT | CSARDGWYSNQPQHF
TRBJ2-1 | TRBV7-2 | - | few | TGTGCCAGCAGCTTACTACTCGTCAATGAGCAGTTCTTC | CASSLLLVNEQFF
TRBJ2-7 | TRBV5-1 | TRBD1 | - | TGCGCCAGCAGCTTGGGGGCGACAGGGAACCCCTACGAGCAGTACTTC | CASSLGATGNPYEQYF
TRBJ1-2 | TRBV20-1 | TRBD1 | many | TGCAGTGCTGGGTGGACAGGGGATGGCTACACCTTC | CSAGWTGDGYTF
TRBJ2-7 | TRBV27 | TRBD2 | - | TGTGCCAGCAGTTCTAGCGGGAGGGGCCAGCAGTACTTC | CASSSSGRGQQYF
TRBJ2-5 | TRBV5-1 | TRBD2 | - | TGCGCCAGCAGCTTCCCCTGGGGAGGGGAGACCCAGTACTTC | CASSFPWGGETQYF
TRBJ2-7 | TRBV27 | TRBD2 | many | TGTGCCAGCAGTTTTTGGCGGGAGGGCCCCCAGGAGCAGTACTTC | CASSFWREGPQEQYF
TRBJ2-1 | TRBV20-1 | TRBD2 | few | TGCAGTGCAACGGGACTAGCGGGTCCGAACAATGAGCAGTTCTTC | CSATGLAGPNNEQFF
TRBJ2-1 | TRBV24-1 | TRBD1 | - | TGTGCCACCAGTGGGGTCACAGGGGGGCCTTACAATGAGCAGTTCTTC | CATSGVTGGPYNEQFF
TRBJ1-2 | TRBV6-5 | TRBD1 | few | TGTGCCAGCAGTTACTCGAAACAGGGGGCGGATGGCTACACCTTC | CASSYSKQGADGYTF
TRBJ2-1 | TRBV19 | - | few | TGTGCCAGTAGTATAATCGGGGCGGTTTTCTTC | CASSIIGAVFF
TRBJ1-1 | TRBV7-9 | - | few | TGTGCCAGCAGCTTACGGGCTGTCACTGAAGCTTTCTTT | CASSLRAVTEAFF
TRBJ2-3 | TRBV27 | - | few | TGTGCCAGCAGCCACTTCACAGATACGCAGTATTTT | CASSHFTDTQYF